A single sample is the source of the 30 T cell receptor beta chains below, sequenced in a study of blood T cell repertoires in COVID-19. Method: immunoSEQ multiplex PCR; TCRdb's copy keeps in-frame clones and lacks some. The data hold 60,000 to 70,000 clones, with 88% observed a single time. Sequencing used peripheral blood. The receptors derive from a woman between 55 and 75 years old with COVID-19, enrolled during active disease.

CDR3 nucleotide sequence: TGTGCCAGTGAGACAGGGCTTGAGCAGTTCTTC. It yields the protein CASETGLEQFF. The chain employs TRBV6-5 and TRBJ2-1; 7 bases align to TRBD1. The germline V gene has CDR1 MNHEY and CDR2 SVGAGI. The CDR3 is 11 residues long. The V segment lost 9 bases and the J segment 9 bases; nucleotides outside the gene matches: 5.

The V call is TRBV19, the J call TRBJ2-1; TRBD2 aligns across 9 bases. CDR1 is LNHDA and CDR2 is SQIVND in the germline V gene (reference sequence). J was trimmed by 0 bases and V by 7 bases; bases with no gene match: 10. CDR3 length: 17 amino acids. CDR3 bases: TGTGCCAGTACCCCAACACTTAGCGGGAGCTCCTACAATGAGCAGTTCTTC. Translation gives CASTPTLSGSSYNEQFF.

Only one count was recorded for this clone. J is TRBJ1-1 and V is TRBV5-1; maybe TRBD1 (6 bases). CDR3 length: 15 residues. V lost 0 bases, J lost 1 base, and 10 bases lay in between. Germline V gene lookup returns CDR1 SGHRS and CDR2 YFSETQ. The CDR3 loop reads CASSLAPGQNTEAFF. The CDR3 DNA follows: TGCGCCAGCAGCTTGGCCCCGGGACAGAACACTGAAGCTTTCTTT.

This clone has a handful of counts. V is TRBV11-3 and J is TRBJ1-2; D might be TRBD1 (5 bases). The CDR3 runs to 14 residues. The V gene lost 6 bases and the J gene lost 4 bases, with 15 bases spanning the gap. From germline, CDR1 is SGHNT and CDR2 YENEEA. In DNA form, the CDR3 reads TGTGCCAGCAGACGACAGCAGATCCCCTATGGCTACACCTTC. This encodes CASRRQQIPYGYTF.

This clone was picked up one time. The CDR3 loop reads CASSSGGGRFYEQYF. DNA of the CDR3: TGTGCCAGCAGTTCCGGCGGGGGGCGATTCTACGAGCAGTACTTC. This chain joins TRBV6-2 or TRBV6-3 and TRBJ2-7; the match to TRBD2 covers 8 bases. The germline CDR1 and CDR2 sequences are MNHEY and SVGEGT. CDR3 size: 15 residues. The J segment lost 3 bases and the V segment lost 4 bases, leaving 8 bases of the junction unmatched.

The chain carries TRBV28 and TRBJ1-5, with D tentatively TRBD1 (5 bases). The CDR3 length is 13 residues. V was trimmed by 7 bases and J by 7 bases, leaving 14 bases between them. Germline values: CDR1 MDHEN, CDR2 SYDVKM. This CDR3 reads CASNLQGLQPQHF. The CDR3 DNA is TGTGCCAGCAACCTGCAGGGACTGCAGCCCCAGCATTTT. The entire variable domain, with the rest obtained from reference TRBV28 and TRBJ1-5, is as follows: DVKVTQSSRYLVKRTGEKVFLECVQDMDHENMFWYRQDPGLGLRLIYFSYDVKMKEKGDIPEGYSVSREKKERFSLILESASTNQTSMYLCASNLQGLQPQHFGDGTRLSIL.

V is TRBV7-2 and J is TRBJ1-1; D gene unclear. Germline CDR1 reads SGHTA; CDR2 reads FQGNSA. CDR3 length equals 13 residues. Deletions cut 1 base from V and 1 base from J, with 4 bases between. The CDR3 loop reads CASSLGANTEAFF. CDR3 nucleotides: TGTGCCAGCAGCTTAGGCGCGAACACTGAAGCTTTCTTT.

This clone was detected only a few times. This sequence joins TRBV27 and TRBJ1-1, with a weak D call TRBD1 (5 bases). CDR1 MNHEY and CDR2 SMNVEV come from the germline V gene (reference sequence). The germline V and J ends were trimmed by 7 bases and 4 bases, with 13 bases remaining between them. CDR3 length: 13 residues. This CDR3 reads CASTPWGGTEAFF. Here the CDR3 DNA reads TGTGCCAGCACTCCCTGGGGGGGCACTGAAGCTTTCTTT.

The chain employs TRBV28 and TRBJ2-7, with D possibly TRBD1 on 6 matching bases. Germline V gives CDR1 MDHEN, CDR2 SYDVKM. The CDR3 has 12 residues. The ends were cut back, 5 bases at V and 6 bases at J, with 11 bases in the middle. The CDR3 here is CASSVDRFEQYF. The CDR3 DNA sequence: TGTGCCAGCAGTGTCGACAGGTTCGAGCAGTACTTC.

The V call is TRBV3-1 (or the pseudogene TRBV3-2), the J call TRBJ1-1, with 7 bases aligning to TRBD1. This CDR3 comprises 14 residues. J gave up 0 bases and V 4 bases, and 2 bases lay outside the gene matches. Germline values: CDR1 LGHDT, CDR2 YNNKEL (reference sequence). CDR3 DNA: TGTGCCAGCAGCCCGGGACAGATGAACACTGAAGCTTTCTTT. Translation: CASSPGQMNTEAFF.

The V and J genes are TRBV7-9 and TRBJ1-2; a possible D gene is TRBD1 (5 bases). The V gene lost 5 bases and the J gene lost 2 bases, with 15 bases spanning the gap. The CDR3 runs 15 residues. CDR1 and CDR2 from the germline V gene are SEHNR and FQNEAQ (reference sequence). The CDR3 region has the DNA TGTGCCAGCAGCCCGCGCGGGGCGAGAAACTATGGCTACACCTTC. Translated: CASSPRGARNYGYTF.

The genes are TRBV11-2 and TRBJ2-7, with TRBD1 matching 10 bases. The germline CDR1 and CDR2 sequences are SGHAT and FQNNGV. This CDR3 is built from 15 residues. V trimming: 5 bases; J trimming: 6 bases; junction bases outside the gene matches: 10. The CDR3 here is CASSDSGQGQGEQYF. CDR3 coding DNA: TGTGCCAGCAGCGACTCGGGACAGGGGCAAGGCGAGCAGTACTTC.

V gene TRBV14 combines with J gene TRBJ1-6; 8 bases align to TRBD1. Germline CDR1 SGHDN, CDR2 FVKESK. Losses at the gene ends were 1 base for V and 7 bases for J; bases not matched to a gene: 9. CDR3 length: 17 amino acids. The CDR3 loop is CASSQVNYRGGNSPLHF. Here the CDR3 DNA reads TGTGCCAGCAGCCAAGTGAATTACAGGGGGGGAAATTCACCCCTCCACTTT.

The CDR3 protein is CASSLGGRSEAFF. The CDR3, as DNA: TGTGCCAGCAGCTTAGGGGGGAGGTCTGAAGCTTTCTTT. The V gene is TRBV7-9, the J gene TRBJ1-1; perhaps TRBD1 as D (5 bases). Germline CDR1 and CDR2: SEHNR and FQNEAQ (reference sequence). With 1 base removed from V and 6 bases from J, the gap between germline ends came to 9 bases. This CDR3 contains 13 residues.

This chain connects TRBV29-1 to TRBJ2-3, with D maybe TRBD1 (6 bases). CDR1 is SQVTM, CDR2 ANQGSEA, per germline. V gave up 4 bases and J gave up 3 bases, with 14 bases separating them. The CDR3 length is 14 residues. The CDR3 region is CSVGTGWLTDTQYF. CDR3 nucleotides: TGCAGCGTTGGAACAGGGTGGTTGACAGATACGCAGTATTTT.

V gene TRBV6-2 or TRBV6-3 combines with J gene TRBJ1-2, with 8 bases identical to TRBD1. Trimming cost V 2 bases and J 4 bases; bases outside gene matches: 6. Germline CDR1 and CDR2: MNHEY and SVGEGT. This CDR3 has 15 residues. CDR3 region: CASSYRDRTPYGYTF. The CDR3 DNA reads TGTGCCAGCAGTTACCGGGACAGGACCCCCTATGGCTACACCTTC.

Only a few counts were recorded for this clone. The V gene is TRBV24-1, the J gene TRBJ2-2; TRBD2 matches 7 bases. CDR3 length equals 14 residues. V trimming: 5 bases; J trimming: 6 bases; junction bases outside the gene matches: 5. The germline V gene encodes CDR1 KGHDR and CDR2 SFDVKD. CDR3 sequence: CATSAGRVAGELFF. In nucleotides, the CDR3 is TGTGCCACCAGTGCAGGGAGGGTAGCCGGGGAGCTGTTTTTT.

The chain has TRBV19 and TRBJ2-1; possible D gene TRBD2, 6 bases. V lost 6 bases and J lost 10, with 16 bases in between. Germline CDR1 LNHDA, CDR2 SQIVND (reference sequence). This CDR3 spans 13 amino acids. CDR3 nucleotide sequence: TGTGCCAGTAGGGGGACTTCCCCCCGGGAGCAGTTCTTC. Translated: CASRGTSPREQFF. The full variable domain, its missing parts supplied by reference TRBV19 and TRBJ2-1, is DGGITQSPKYLFRKEGQNVTLSCEQNLNHDAMYWYRQDPGQGLRLIYYSQIVNDFQKGDIAEGYSVSREKKESFPLTVTSAQKNPTAFYLCASRGTSPREQFFGPGTRLTVL.

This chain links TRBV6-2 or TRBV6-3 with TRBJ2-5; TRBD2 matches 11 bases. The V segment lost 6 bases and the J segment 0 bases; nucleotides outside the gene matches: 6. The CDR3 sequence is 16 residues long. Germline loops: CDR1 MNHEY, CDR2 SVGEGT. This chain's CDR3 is CASSRRTSGYQETQYF. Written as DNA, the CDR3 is TGTGCCAGCAGCCGACGGACTAGCGGGTACCAAGAGACCCAGTACTTC.

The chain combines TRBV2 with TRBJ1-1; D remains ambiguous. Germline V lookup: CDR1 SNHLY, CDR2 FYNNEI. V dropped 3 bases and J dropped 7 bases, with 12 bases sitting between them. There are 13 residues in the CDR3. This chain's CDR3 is CASSDFVQIEAFF. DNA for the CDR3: TGTGCCAGCAGTGATTTCGTACAGATTGAAGCTTTCTTT.

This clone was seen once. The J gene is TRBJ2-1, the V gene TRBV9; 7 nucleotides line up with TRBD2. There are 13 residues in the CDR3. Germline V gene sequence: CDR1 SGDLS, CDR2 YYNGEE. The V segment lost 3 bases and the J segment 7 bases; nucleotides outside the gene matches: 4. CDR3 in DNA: TGTGCCAGCAGCGCCGGACTAGGGAATGAGCAGTTCTTC. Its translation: CASSAGLGNEQFF.

CDR3 residues: CASSWLRVADTQYF. The DNA for the CDR3 is TGTGCCAGCAGCTGGCTGCGGGTCGCAGATACGCAGTATTTT. This rearrangement joins TRBV5-8 to TRBJ2-3; D may be TRBD2 (5 bases). V was cut by 3 bases and J by 4 bases, with 12 bases left in between. Germline assignment: CDR1 SGHTS and CDR2 YDEGEE. The CDR3 is made up of 14 amino acids. Filled out from reference TRBV5-8 and TRBJ2-3, the complete variable domain reads EAGVTQSPTHLIKTRGQQATLRCSPISGHTSVYWYQQALGLGLQFLLWYDEGEERNRGNFPPRFSGRQFPNYSSELNVNALELEDSALYLCASSWLRVADTQYFGPGTRLTVL.

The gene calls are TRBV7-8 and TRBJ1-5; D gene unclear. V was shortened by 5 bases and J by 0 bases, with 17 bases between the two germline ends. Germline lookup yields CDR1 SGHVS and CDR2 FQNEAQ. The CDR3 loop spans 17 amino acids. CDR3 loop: CASSKGRESHSNQPQHF. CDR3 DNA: TGTGCCAGCAGCAAAGGTCGGGAAAGTCATAGCAATCAGCCCCAGCATTTT.

The CDR3 loop reads CASRRTFNEKLFF. Here the CDR3 DNA reads TGTGCCAGCAGACGAACTTTTAATGAAAAACTGTTTTTT. V is TRBV6-5 and J is TRBJ1-4; D gene uncertain. Germline V CDR1 and CDR2: MNHEY, SVGAGI. CDR3 length equals 13 residues. Between the trimmed V and J ends, which lost 6 bases and 4 bases, there was a span of 9 bases.

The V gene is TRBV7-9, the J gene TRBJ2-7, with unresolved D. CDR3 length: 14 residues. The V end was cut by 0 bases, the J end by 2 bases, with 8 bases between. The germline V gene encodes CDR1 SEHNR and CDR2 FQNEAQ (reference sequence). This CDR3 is CASSLAGGPYEQYF. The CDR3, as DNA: TGTGCCAGCAGCTTAGCCGGCGGTCCCTACGAGCAGTACTTC.

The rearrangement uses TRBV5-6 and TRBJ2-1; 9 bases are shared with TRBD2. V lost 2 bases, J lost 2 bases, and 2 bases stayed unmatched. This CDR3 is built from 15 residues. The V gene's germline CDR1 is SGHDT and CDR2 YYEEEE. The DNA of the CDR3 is TGTGCCAGCAGCTTTAGCGGGAGCCCCTACAATGAGCAGTTCTTC. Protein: CASSFSGSPYNEQFF. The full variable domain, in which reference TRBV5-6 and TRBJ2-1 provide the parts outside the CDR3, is DAGVTQSPTHLIKTRGQQVTLRCSPKSGHDTVSWYQQALGQGPQFIFQYYEEEERQRGNFPDRFSGHQFPNYSSELNVNALLLGDSALYLCASSFSGSPYNEQFFGPGTRLTVL.

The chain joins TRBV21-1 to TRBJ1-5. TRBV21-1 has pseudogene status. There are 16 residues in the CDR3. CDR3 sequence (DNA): TGTGCCAGCAGAATAAGAGGGTATGAGGGCAATCAGCCCCAGCATTTT. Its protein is CASRIRGYEGNQPQHF.

As DNA, the CDR3 is TGTGCCAGCAGCTTGGGGCAGGGTGCTGGGGCCAACGTCCTGACTTTC. Encoded protein: CASSLGQGAGANVLTF. The chain joins TRBV5-5 to TRBJ2-6; tentative D call: TRBD1 (5 bases). Germline lookup yields CDR1 SGHKS and CDR2 YYEKEE (reference sequence). The V end lost 0 bases, the J end lost 2 bases, and 9 bases lay between the germline ends. CDR3 size: 16 residues.

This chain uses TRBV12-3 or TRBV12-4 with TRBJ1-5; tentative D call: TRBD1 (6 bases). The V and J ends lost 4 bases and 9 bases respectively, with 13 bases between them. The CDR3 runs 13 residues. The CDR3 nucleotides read TGTGCCAGCAGTTCGGGTGGGGGCGGGCCCCAGCATTTT. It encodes CASSSGGGGPQHF.

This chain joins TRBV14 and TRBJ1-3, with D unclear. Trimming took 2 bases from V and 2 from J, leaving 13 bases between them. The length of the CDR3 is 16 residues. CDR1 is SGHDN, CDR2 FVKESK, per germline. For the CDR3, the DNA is TGTGCCAGCAGCCAAACCGGGAACCTCGCTGGAAACACCATATATTTT. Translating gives CASSQTGNLAGNTIYF.